The sample holds many counts of the clone carrying this T cell receptor beta chain. Antigen specificity is unknown. The read ends 3 residues early relative to the CDR3; the germline J gene fills the gap. Equal genomic DNA amounts from CVID and control samples were sequenced. Measured with immunoSEQ multiplex PCR; TCRdb has only the in-frame clones, and not every one. The sample shows approximately 50,000 clones, none of them appearing just once. The entry originates in a study of T cell clonality in common variable immunodeficiency. General study points: Links between repertoire features and CVID complications were heterogeneity-limited. TCRbeta clonality was increased in CVID versus healthy controls.

Losses at the gene ends were 9 bases for V and 7 bases for J; bases not matched to a gene: 9. Germline loops: CDR1 SGHNT, CDR2 YYREEE (reference sequence). The CDR3 runs 14 residues. Sequenced: peripheral blood mononuclear cells. The sequence was collected from a person aged 18 to 75 in good health. The gene calls are TRBV5-4 and TRBJ2-1; 11 bases are shared with TRBD2. CDR3 DNA (partial): TGTGCCACCTTTAGCGGGGGGGCCGGAAATGAG. Its translation is CATFSGGAGNE. The full CDR3 protein reads CATFSGGAGNEQFF.